This TCR beta chain is drawn from a study of blood T cell repertoires in COVID-19. In the study overall: PBMCs, B-cell-depleted T cells, or T cells were the source of the cDNA or gDNA that made up the material.

The CDR3 is made up of 14 amino acids. V lost 3 bases to trimming and J lost 7 bases, with 14 bases between them. The germline V gene has CDR1 SGHDT and CDR2 YYEEEE. As originally analysed: Reference gene primer amplification in the assay estimated nucleated cell counts. Some clones are missing from TCRdb's copy, which holds only in-frame ones; the method was immunoSEQ multiplex PCR. V and J calls and clone size are as listed in that table; D and trimming were resolved from the DNA. The table records more than 300,000 clones, 88% of them present only once. During active infection, Seattle patients enrolled and were then monitored through disease.

The receptor's source is a woman between 70 and 85 years old with COVID-19, enrolled during active disease. Sequencing was done on a sample of peripheral blood. The chain recombines TRBV5-6 with TRBJ1-3; D is possibly TRBD1 (5 bases). The CDR3 sequence is CASSSGTLVNTIYF. The CDR3 nucleotides read TGTGCCAGCAGCTCCGGGACTCTGGTGAACACCATATATTTT. Complete variable domain (other parts from reference TRBV5-6 and TRBJ1-3): DAGVTQSPTHLIKTRGQQVTLRCSPKSGHDTVSWYQQALGQGPQFIFQYYEEEERQRGNFPDRFSGHQFPNYSSELNVNALLLGDSALYLCASSSGTLVNTIYFGEGSWLTVV.